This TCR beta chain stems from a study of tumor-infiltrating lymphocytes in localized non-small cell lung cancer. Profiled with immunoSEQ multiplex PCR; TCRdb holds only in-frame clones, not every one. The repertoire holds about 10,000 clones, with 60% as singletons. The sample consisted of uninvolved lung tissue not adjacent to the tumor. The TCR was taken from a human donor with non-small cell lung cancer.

The CDR3 protein is CASSLAGQFNEKLFF. The DNA of the CDR3 is TGTGCCAGCAGCTTGGCCGGCCAGTTTAATGAAAAACTGTTTTTT. The genes are TRBV5-5 and TRBJ1-4; no firm D call. Germline CDR1 is SGHKS and CDR2 is YYEKEE (reference sequence). This CDR3 region has 15 residues. V dropped 0 bases and J dropped 4 bases, with 10 bases sitting between them.